This T cell receptor (beta chain) was retrieved from a study of blood T cell repertoires in COVID-19. Across the whole study: Both acute and convalescent COVID-19 samples were obtained from the United States, Italy and Spain. The analysed material was cDNA or gDNA that came from T cells, B-cell-depleted T cells, or PBMCs.

In germline, CDR1 is KGHSH, CDR2 LQKENI. With 2 bases removed from V and 6 bases from J, the gap between germline ends came to 3 bases. The CDR3 spans 11 residues. Profiling relied on immunoSEQ multiplex PCR, and the TCRdb table lists in-frame clones only, not all of them. The table includes about 26,000 clones, about 84% detected once. The TCR sequence derives from a man between 50 and 59 years old with active or convalescent COVID-19. The chain carries TRBV18 and TRBJ2-3; D is undetermined. The sequenced sample consisted of peripheral blood. The CDR3 coding sequence is TGTGCCAGCTCACCATCGGATACGCAGTATTTT. Encoded protein: CASSPSDTQYF.